The 32 T cell receptor beta chains listed next were all sequenced from one sample in a study of blood T cell repertoires in COVID-19. TCRdb's copy holds only in-frame clones and misses some; the assay was immunoSEQ multiplex PCR. The sample lists under 250,000 clones; 83% were seen once. Sequenced material: peripheral blood. The source is a woman aged 70-85 years with active or convalescent COVID-19.

V is TRBV2 and J is TRBJ1-1; D might be TRBD1 (6 bases). The CDR3 runs 14 residues. The germline CDR1 and CDR2 sequences are SNHLY and FYNNEI. V lost 3 bases and J lost 1, with 9 bases in between. The CDR3 coding sequence is TGTGCCAGCAGTGACGCAGGGGCGAACACTGAAGCTTTCTTT. Amino acid sequence: CASSDAGANTEAFF.

The chain couples TRBV18 to TRBJ2-2; no clear D. Germline V gene sequence: CDR1 KGHSH, CDR2 LQKENI. The CDR3 covers 16 residues. The V gene lost 0 bases and the J gene lost 2 bases, with 10 bases spanning the gap. CDR3 sequence: CASSPPGGLNTGELFF. The CDR3 nucleotides read TGTGCCAGCTCACCACCCGGCGGATTAAACACCGGGGAGCTGTTTTTT. Full variable domain (missing parts from reference TRBV18 and TRBJ2-2): NAGVMQNPRHLVRRRGQEARLRCSPMKGHSHVYWYRQLPEEGLKFMVYLQKENIIDESGMPKERFSAEFPKEGPSILRIQQVVRGDSAAYFCASSPPGGLNTGELFFGEGSRLTVL.

The J gene is TRBJ1-3, the V gene TRBV6-5, with D uncertain. In germline, CDR1 is MNHEY, CDR2 SVGAGI. The CDR3 has 13 residues. Trimming pared 8 bases from V and 2 bases from J, leaving 10 bases between. DNA of the CDR3: TGTGCCAGCCCTCGGAGCCCTGGAAACACCATATATTTT. Translated: CASPRSPGNTIYF.

The table lists this clone with a few counts. The V call is TRBV10-2, the J call TRBJ1-4; 8 nucleotides match TRBD1. The CDR3 has 16 residues. V lost 1 base to trimming and J lost 6 bases; unmatched junction nucleotides: 7. Per the germline V gene, CDR1 is WSHSY and CDR2 is SAAADI. The CDR3 reads CASSEFRQGADEKLFF. CDR3 in DNA: TGCGCCAGCAGTGAGTTTCGGCAGGGGGCCGATGAAAAACTGTTTTTT.

This chain links TRBV18 with TRBJ1-2; 7 bases map to TRBD1. Trimming removed 1 base from V and 3 bases from J; junction bases left unmatched: 11. The CDR3 runs 17 residues. The germline CDR1 and CDR2 sequences are KGHSH and LQKENI. The CDR3 DNA reads TGTGCCAGCTCACCACGTGGCAGGGGGTCTTTCGACTATGGCTACACCTTC. This translates into CASSPRGRGSFDYGYTF.

In DNA form, the CDR3 reads TGCGCCAGCAGCTCCACAGGGGGCAGCACCTACGAGCAGTACTTC. It encodes CASSSTGGSTYEQYF. This chain uses TRBV5-1 with TRBJ2-7, with TRBD1 matching 9 bases. J lost 2 bases, V lost 3 bases, and 6 bases had no gene match. Germline-derived CDR1 and CDR2 are SGHRS and YFSETQ. The CDR3 totals 15 residues.

The chain couples TRBV27 to TRBJ2-7; weak D call: TRBD1 (5 bases). V was clipped by 6 bases and J by 0 bases, with 18 bases between them. Germline V gene data show CDR1 as MNHEY and CDR2 as SMNVEV (reference sequence). The CDR3 has 16 residues. The CDR3 is CASSPLGAKSSYEQYF. Written as DNA, the CDR3 is TGTGCCAGCAGCCCCCTAGGGGCGAAAAGCTCCTACGAGCAGTACTTC.

This chain joins TRBV2 and TRBJ2-2; D perhaps matches TRBD1 (7 bases). CDR3 length equals 14 residues. CDR1 and CDR2 from the germline V gene are SNHLY and FYNNEI. V was cut by 7 bases and J by 6 bases, with 15 bases left in between. CDR3 nucleotide sequence: TGTGCCAGCACCTTTGGAGGGGGCGCCGGGGAGCTGTTTTTT. Translation: CASTFGGGAGELFF. The full variable domain, its missing parts supplied by reference TRBV2 and TRBJ2-2, is EPEVTQTPSHQVTQMGQEVILRCVPISNHLYFYWYRQILGQKVEFLVSFYNNEISEKSEIFDDQFSVERPDGSNFTLKIRSTKLEDSAMYFCASTFGGGAGELFFGEGSRLTVL.

V and J are TRBV7-2 and TRBJ2-1, with D possibly matching TRBD2 (6 bases). Deletions cut 6 bases from V and 3 bases from J, with 15 bases between. The CDR3 spans 15 residues. CDR1 and CDR2 from the germline V gene are SGHTA and FQGNSA. The CDR3 region has the DNA TGTGCCAGCAGTCGTCCGGGAGCTCACTACAATGAGCAGTTCTTC. This sequence encodes CASSRPGAHYNEQFF.

V and J are TRBV19 and TRBJ2-2, with 8 bases identical to TRBD1. Per the germline V gene, CDR1 is LNHDA and CDR2 is SQIVND (reference sequence). The junction had 8 bases not matched to a gene; V was cut back by 5 bases and J by 3 bases. The CDR3 is 16 residues long. The CDR3 nucleotides are TGTGCCAGTAGTCCCCCCGGACAGGGTTACACCGGGGAGCTGTTTTTT. Protein sequence: CASSPPGQGYTGELFF.

The V call is TRBV19, the J call TRBJ1-2, with 7 bases aligning to TRBD1. The CDR3 contains 15 residues. Germline V gene data show CDR1 as LNHDA and CDR2 as SQIVND (reference sequence). V trimming: 5 bases; J trimming: 5 bases; junction bases outside the gene matches: 11. The CDR3 here is CASSVTSGGWYGYTF. Written as DNA, the CDR3 is TGTGCCAGTAGTGTCACATCAGGGGGGTGGTATGGCTACACCTTC.

V gene TRBV6-5 combines with J gene TRBJ1-6, with a tentative D call TRBD1 (6 bases). Germline V gene lookup returns CDR1 MNHEY and CDR2 SVGAGI. The CDR3 spans 15 residues. The V and J ends lost 7 bases and 0 bases respectively, with 10 bases between them. The CDR3 protein is CASNDRSSYNSPLHF. The CDR3 DNA is TGTGCCAGCAACGACAGGAGCTCCTATAATTCACCCCTCCACTTT.

The rearrangement links TRBV7-9 to TRBJ2-7; maybe TRBD2 (5 bases). V was pared by 2 bases and J by 2 bases, with 10 bases between. The germline V gene has CDR1 SEHNR and CDR2 FQNEAQ (reference sequence). The CDR3 totals 14 residues. The CDR3 is CASSLTSGAYEQYF. The DNA of the CDR3 is TGTGCCAGCAGCTTAACGAGCGGTGCCTACGAGCAGTACTTC.

The genes are TRBV5-8 and TRBJ1-1; no clear D gene. Germline CDR1 and CDR2: SGHTS and YDEGEE. V was clipped by 1 base and J by 3 bases, with 7 bases between them. The CDR3 sequence is 13 residues long. The CDR3 nucleotides read TGTGCCAGCAGCTTGAACAGAGACACTGAAGCTTTCTTT. This translates into CASSLNRDTEAFF.

This clone was recorded many times. The chain is built from TRBV28 and TRBJ2-7, with a weak D call TRBD1 (6 bases). Trimming pared 6 bases from V and 3 bases from J, leaving 30 bases between. Germline CDR1 is MDHEN and CDR2 is SYDVKM. The CDR3 spans 19 residues. The CDR3 nucleotides read TGTGCCAGCAGGAGTATGGAACCAACTTGGGGACAAATCTACTACGAGCAGTACTTC. As protein: CASRSMEPTWGQIYYEQYF.

The rearrangement uses TRBV3-1 (or the pseudogene TRBV3-2) and TRBJ1-1; 7 bases line up with TRBD1. J lost 1 base, V lost 0 bases, and 5 bases had no gene match. The CDR3 spans 16 residues. From germline, CDR1 is LGHDT and CDR2 YNNKEL (reference sequence). CDR3 sequence reads: CASSQETGFGNTEAFF. The CDR3 DNA reads as TGTGCCAGCAGCCAAGAGACAGGGTTCGGGAACACTGAAGCTTTCTTT.

The gene calls are TRBV2 and TRBJ2-1, with 11 bases that match TRBD2. V lost 2 bases, J lost 8 bases, and 11 bases stayed unmatched. This CDR3 region has 17 residues. Germline V lookup: CDR1 SNHLY, CDR2 FYNNEI. In DNA, the CDR3 is TGTGCCAGCAGTGAATTTAGTAGCGGGAGGGCCTCCCATGAGCAGTTCTTC. It is translated as CASSEFSSGRASHEQFF.

This clone was counted a few times. The chain links TRBV7-2 to TRBJ1-6, with 7 bases lining up with TRBD1. The CDR3 extends over 16 amino acids. The germline V gene has CDR1 SGHTA and CDR2 FQGNSA. The trim removed 1 base at V and 10 bases at J, leaving 10 bases unmatched. CDR3 sequence reads: CASSLEPGGKGSPLHF. DNA for the CDR3: TGTGCCAGCAGCTTAGAGCCAGGGGGTAAGGGGTCACCCCTCCACTTT.

This clone was recorded once. The chain is built from TRBV7-2 and TRBJ1-2; D is uncertain. This CDR3 is built from 14 residues. Between the trimmed V and J ends, which lost 4 bases and 4 bases, there was a span of 13 bases. Looked up from germline, CDR1 is SGHTA and CDR2 is FQGNSA. CDR3 bases: TGTGCCAGCAGCTCGCAATCGTACGGCTATGGCTACACCTTC. Residues: CASSSQSYGYGYTF.

This clone came up a few times. V is TRBV12-5 and J is TRBJ1-1, with unresolved D. The CDR3 totals 12 residues. V gave up 6 bases and J gave up 0 bases, with 5 bases separating them. Germline V CDR1 and CDR2: LGHNT, FRNRAP. The CDR3 sequence: CASGALNTEAFF. CDR3 nucleotides: TGTGCTAGTGGAGCTCTGAACACTGAAGCTTTCTTT.

The rearrangement links TRBV5-1 to TRBJ2-1, with D possibly being TRBD1 (6 bases). Trimming shortened V by 0 bases and J by 4 bases, and 17 bases separated the two germline ends. The CDR3 has 17 amino acids. The germline V gene encodes CDR1 SGHRS and CDR2 YFSETQ. This CDR3 is CASSLEYVGQGYNEQFF. As DNA, the CDR3 is TGCGCCAGCAGCTTGGAGTATGTGGGCCAGGGGTACAATGAGCAGTTCTTC.

The chain uses TRBV18 and TRBJ1-3; possible D gene TRBD1, 5 bases. This CDR3 contains 16 residues. V was clipped by 3 bases and J by 0 bases, with 12 bases between them. Germline CDR1 KGHSH, CDR2 LQKENI. CDR3 sequence: CASSPSQEFSGNTIYF. CDR3 sequence (DNA): TGTGCCAGCTCACCGTCACAGGAGTTCTCTGGAAACACCATATATTTT.

The rearrangement joins TRBV5-1 to TRBJ2-1; D may be TRBD2 (7 bases). Germline-derived CDR1 and CDR2 are SGHRS and YFSETQ. This CDR3 comprises 17 residues. V lost 2 bases to trimming and J lost 0 bases, with 15 bases between them. The CDR3 DNA follows: TGCGCCAGCAGCTTTCAGAAGGGGGGGCCCTCCTACAATGAGCAGTTCTTC. This encodes CASSFQKGGPSYNEQFF.

This clone occurred a few times. The gene calls are TRBV2 and TRBJ1-2; D unclear. Germline V gene sequence: CDR1 SNHLY, CDR2 FYNNEI. The CDR3 consists of 12 residues. V shed 6 bases and J shed 3 bases, with 8 bases lying between them. CDR3 sequence (DNA): TGTGCCAGCAGCCCATTAGACTATGGCTACACCTTC. The encoded protein is CASSPLDYGYTF.

V and J are TRBV5-1 and TRBJ2-3, with 15 bases fitting TRBD2. Germline V gene lookup returns CDR1 SGHRS and CDR2 YFSETQ. This CDR3 has 18 amino acids. Germline trimming cut 2 bases from V and 6 bases from J; bases unmatched to any gene: 10. The CDR3 nucleotides read TGCGCCAGCAGCTTACTAGGACTAGCGGGAGGGCCATCGGATACGCAGTATTTT. Its translation is CASSLLGLAGGPSDTQYF.

J is TRBJ2-7 and V is TRBV5-1; 10 bases match TRBD1. Germline values: CDR1 SGHRS, CDR2 YFSETQ. The V and J ends lost 0 bases and 5 bases, in that order; junction bases with no gene match: 5. The CDR3 runs to 15 residues. The DNA of the CDR3 is TGCGCCAGCAGCTTGGGCCCCGGGACAGGGGACGAGCAGTACTTC. Encoded protein: CASSLGPGTGDEQYF. Full variable domain (outside the CDR3, taken from reference TRBV5-1 and TRBJ2-7): KAGVTQTPRYLIKTRGQQVTLSCSPISGHRSVSWYQQTPGQGLQFLFEYFSETQRNKGNFPGRFSGRQFSNSRSEMNVSTLELGDSALYLCASSLGPGTGDEQYFGPGTRLTVT.

This clone was counted a single time. V is TRBV6-4 and J is TRBJ2-6; no clear D gene. The CDR3 spans 15 residues. Germline V gene sequence: CDR1 MRHNA, CDR2 SNTAGT. V was shortened by 3 bases and J by 0 bases, with 6 bases between the two germline ends. The CDR3 spells CASSDSGSGANVLTF. In DNA form, the CDR3 reads TGTGCCAGCAGTGATTCGGGCTCTGGGGCCAACGTCCTGACTTTC.

The gene calls are TRBV20-1 and TRBJ2-7; maybe TRBD1 (5 bases). In germline, CDR1 is DFQATT, CDR2 SNEGSKA (reference sequence). This CDR3 has 13 residues. Trimming pared 3 bases from V and 5 bases from J, leaving 14 bases between. As DNA, the CDR3 is TGCAGTGCTAGTACGGTCAGGGAAAACGAGCAGTACTTC. Amino acid sequence: CSASTVRENEQYF.

This chain connects TRBV3-1 (or the pseudogene TRBV3-2) to TRBJ2-3; possible D gene TRBD1, 5 bases. This CDR3 spans 14 amino acids. In germline, CDR1 is LGHDT, CDR2 YNNKEL (reference sequence). Trimming removed 3 bases from V and 6 bases from J, with 13 bases in between. In DNA form, the CDR3 reads TGTGCCAGCAGCCAGAGCAGGGTCCGGGATACGCAGTATTTT. Encoded protein: CASSQSRVRDTQYF.

CDR3 coding DNA: TGTGCCAGCTCACCCTCCAGATCTGATCAGCCCCAGCATTTT. This gives the protein CASSPSRSDQPQHF. The V gene is TRBV18, the J gene TRBJ1-5; D not certain. CDR3 size: 14 residues. V lost 3 bases and J lost 5, with 11 bases in between. CDR1 KGHSH and CDR2 LQKENI come from the germline V gene.

The genes are TRBV5-1 and TRBJ2-1; 8 positions agree with TRBD2. Germline V gene data show CDR1 as SGHRS and CDR2 as YFSETQ. The CDR3 contains 15 residues. The junction had 8 bases not matched to a gene; V was cut back by 3 bases and J by 6 bases. CDR3 nucleotides: TGCGCCAGCAGCTCGTTCAGCGGGAGTCTCAATGAGCAGTTCTTC. It translates to CASSSFSGSLNEQFF.

The gene calls are TRBV2 and TRBJ1-1; D is uncertain. The CDR3 spans 12 residues. In germline, CDR1 is SNHLY, CDR2 FYNNEI. Trimming took off 6 bases at V and 4 bases at J, with 9 bases between the two ends. The CDR3 region is CASRGGSTEAFF. CDR3 nucleotide sequence: TGTGCCAGCAGGGGAGGCAGCACTGAAGCTTTCTTT.